What follows is one T cell receptor (beta chain) and its context. What it recognizes is unknown. Libraries were prepared by immunoSEQ multiplex PCR; TCRdb keeps only in-frame clonotypes and omits some of them. The profile shows approximately 96,000 clones, roughly 91% of them singletons. This record comes from a study of OX40 agonist ivuxolimab in advanced cancers. Broader study findings: Partial responders at 0.1-3.0 mg/kg showed near-lowest clonal expansion.

The CDR3 sequence is 15 residues long. J gave up 3 bases and V 0 bases, and 1 base lay outside the gene matches. CDR1 is SGHRS and CDR2 is YFSETQ in the germline V gene. This sequence was found in an adult with an advanced solid tumor such as melanoma, head and neck, liver or kidney cancer. The J gene is TRBJ2-1, the V gene TRBV5-1; 9 bases align to TRBD1. Sequences were derived from CD4+ or CD8+ T cells sorted from blood, sampled in a trial of the OX40 agonist ivuxolimab. CDR3 sequence (DNA): TGCGCCAGCAGCTTGGGGGACAGGGACTACAATGAGCAGTTCTTC. Its protein product is CASSLGDRDYNEQFF.